This T cell receptor beta chain comes out of a study of vaccination and CD4 T cells after COVID-19. About the study: Six males and four females, two Hispanic, made up the convalescents.

This clonotype was found a few times. Its antigen is undetermined. The Oncomine TCR Beta short-read assay was applied to DNA of cultured CD4+ T cells. After culture, CD4+ T cells served as the source for genomic DNA extraction. TCRdb redid the calling of the PCR reads with MiXCR, one entry per CDR3 protein. The sample has approximately 24,000 distinct CDR3 sequences, roughly 65% seen once; the top ten hold roughly 20%. The germline V gene encodes CDR1 SGHVS and CDR2 FQNEAQ. V lost 5 bases, J lost 2 bases, and 17 bases lay in between. CDR3 length: 16 amino acids. Treatment of the sample: approximately 10-day PBMC culture with coronavirus spike peptide pools or control peptides (ViraFEST assay). Study-wide points: Spike mono-reactivity applied to 304 of 307 vaccine-specific clones detected in convalescent patients.

The rearrangement uses TRBV7-8 and TRBJ2-3; D is possibly TRBD2 (6 bases). The TCR was taken from a human donor who received a COVID-19 vaccine. The sequenced sample was CD4+ T cells from blood, cultured in vitro, obtained after SARS-CoV-2 vaccination. The CDR3 loop reads CASSPSSTGVTDTQYF. The CDR3, as DNA: TGTGCCAGCAGCCCTAGTTCGACGGGGGTCACAGATACGCAGTATTTT. The full variable domain, its missing parts supplied by reference TRBV7-8 and TRBJ2-3, is GAGVSQSPRYKVAKRGQDVALRCDPISGHVSLFWYQQALGQGPEFLTYFQNEAQLDKSGLPSDRFFAERPEGSVSTLKIQRTQQEDSAVYLCASSPSSTGVTDTQYFGPGTRLTVL.